The entry below describes one T cell receptor (beta chain). The same CDR3 arises from other DNA sequences in this sample as well. Germline assignment: CDR1 SGHNT and CDR2 YYREEE (reference sequence). The length of the CDR3 is 16 residues. V lost 4 bases and J lost 2; bases outside the gene matches: 3. These data belong to a study of blood T cell repertoires in COVID-19. Method: immunoSEQ multiplex PCR; TCRdb's copy keeps in-frame clones and lacks some. The sample shows about 70,000 clones, roughly 80% of them seen only once. The chain links TRBV5-4 to TRBJ1-6; 10 bases fit TRBD1. The sequence derives from a human donor in a cohort sampled during active COVID-19. The sequencing input was peripheral blood. CDR3: CASSPGTGAYNSPLHF. Written as DNA, the CDR3 is TGTGCCAGCAGCCCCGGGACAGGGGCCTATAATTCACCCCTCCACTTT.